A selection of T cell receptor beta chains follows, all from one sample in a study of shared clonotypes between healthy human individuals. Profiled with immunoSEQ multiplex PCR; TCRdb holds only in-frame clones, not every one. The table includes 2 million to 2.5 million clones, 95% detected once. The specimen sequenced was naive CD4+ T cells sorted from blood. The receptors were sampled from a man younger than 30 in good health. The CDR3 runs from the conserved cysteine through the conserved F or W. The D gene is left open where the match is weak. Clone size appears in some rows only: once, few, many, or a class for an expanded clone.

J gene	D gene	clone size	V gene	CDR3 protein	CDR3 DNA
TRBJ2-2	.	.	TRBV5-1	CASTDGGTAGELFF	TGCGCCAGCACCGATGGGGGTACGGCCGGGGAGCTGTTTTTT
TRBJ2-2	TRBD1	.	TRBV27	CASSSLGQGEKNTGELFF	TGTGCCAGCAGTAGCTTGGGACAGGGGGAGAAAAACACCGGGGAGCTGTTTTTT
TRBJ1-5	.	.	TRBV10-3	CAISESGGSWDQPQHF	TGTGCCATCAGTGAGTCAGGCGGCAGTTGGGATCAGCCCCAGCATTTT
TRBJ2-1	TRBD2	.	TRBV7-2	CASSPTGGPEQFF	TGTGCCAGCAGCCCAACGGGGGGGCCTGAGCAGTTCTTC
TRBJ2-5	.	.	TRBV11-3	CASSLGGRAEETQYF	TGTGCCAGCAGCTTAGGGGGGCGGGCCGAAGAGACCCAGTACTTC
TRBJ2-5	TRBD2	.	TRBV7-2	CASSSQGLVSRETQYF	TGTGCCAGCAGTTCTCAGGGACTAGTGTCGAGGGAGACCCAGTACTTC
TRBJ2-7	.	.	TRBV20-1	CSARDDAEYF	TGCAGTGCTAGAGATGATGCGGAGTACTTC
TRBJ2-3	.	.	TRBV18	CASSQPTATHTQYF	TGTGCCAGCTCACAACCGACAGCTACCCATACGCAGTATTTT
TRBJ2-2	TRBD1	.	TRBV9	CASGRGQDTGELFF	TGTGCCAGTGGCAGGGGGCAGGACACCGGGGAGCTGTTTTTT
TRBJ1-6	.	.	TRBV30	CACSQAMRYSPLHF	TGTGCCTGCTCACAGGCTATGCGGTATTCACCCCTCCACTTT
TRBJ2-5	.	.	TRBV7-9	CASSSPTVQETQYF	TGTGCCAGCAGCTCCCCGACAGTACAAGAGACCCAGTACTTC
TRBJ1-1	.	.	TRBV6-1	CASRGRVGTNTEAFF	TGTGCCAGCAGAGGCAGGGTAGGAACCAACACTGAAGCTTTCTTT
TRBJ2-2	.	once	TRBV2	CASGGTGPGELFF	TGTGCCAGCGGGGGTACGGGGCCCGGGGAGCTGTTTTTT
TRBJ2-2	TRBD1	.	TRBV9	CASSLDRGTRNTGELFF	TGTGCCAGCAGCTTGGACAGGGGGACGAGGAACACCGGGGAGCTGTTTTTT